One sample yielded the 9 T cell receptor beta chains listed below, sequenced in a study of long-term antiretroviral therapy in people with HIV. The immunoSEQ assay was v3.0, run at survey level. Repertoires were generated with immunoSEQ multiplex PCR, while TCRdb's copy carries only in-frame clones and drops some. Of some 30,000 clones listed, roughly nine tenths are singletons. The material was unsorted PBMCs, obtained 3.1 years after starting antiretroviral therapy. All receptors derive from a man aged 18 to 35 with HIV.

V and J are TRBV9 and TRBJ2-7; 11 bases are shared with TRBD1. Germline V gene sequence: CDR1 SGDLS, CDR2 YYNGEE. CDR3 length equals 14 residues. The trim removed 4 bases at V and 4 bases at J, leaving 4 bases unmatched. In DNA form, the CDR3 reads TGTGCCAGCAGCCCCGGACAGGGGGCTTACGAGCAGTACTTC. Its protein product is CASSPGQGAYEQYF.

This sequence joins TRBV2 and TRBJ1-1; D uncertain. The CDR3 is 13 residues long. V was shortened by 3 bases and J by 1 base, with 6 bases between the two germline ends. Germline V CDR1 and CDR2: SNHLY, FYNNEI. The CDR3, as DNA: TGTGCCAGCAGTGACTTAGAGAACACTGAAGCTTTCTTT. It is translated as CASSDLENTEAFF. The variable domain in full, completed from reference TRBV2 and TRBJ1-1, reads EPEVTQTPSHQVTQMGQEVILRCVPISNHLYFYWYRQILGQKVEFLVSFYNNEISEKSEIFDDQFSVERPDGSNFTLKIRSTKLEDSAMYFCASSDLENTEAFFGQGTRLTVV.

The V and J genes are TRBV30 and TRBJ2-7; TRBD1 agrees at 10 bases. The CDR3 runs to 16 residues. The V gene end was trimmed by 1 base and the J gene end by 7 bases; junction bases not matched to a gene: 13. CDR1 GTSNPN and CDR2 SVGIG come from the germline V gene (reference sequence). The CDR3 bases are TGTGCCTGGAGTGCCCGAGGGGACAGGGGACTGGGTGAGCAGTACTTC. This gives the protein CAWSARGDRGLGEQYF.

This clone showed up just a few times. The rearrangement joins TRBV6-5 to TRBJ2-2, with D perhaps being TRBD1 or TRBD2 (6 bases each). Looked up from germline, CDR1 is MNHEY and CDR2 is SVGAGI. The length of the CDR3 is 15 residues. The V gene lost 1 base and the J gene lost 5 bases, with 11 bases spanning the gap. The CDR3 DNA sequence: TGTGCCAGCAGTTACTGGGGGGCGAGGACCGGGGAGCTGTTTTTT. This codes for CASSYWGARTGELFF.

The rearrangement links TRBV27 to TRBJ2-7, with TRBD1 matching over 9 bases. Unmatched junction bases numbered 3, after V lost 0 bases and J lost 3 bases. From germline, CDR1 is MNHEY and CDR2 SMNVEV (reference sequence). CDR3 length equals 15 residues. The CDR3 region is CASSLSGTGYYEQYF. For the CDR3, the DNA is TGTGCCAGCAGTTTATCTGGGACAGGGTACTACGAGCAGTACTTC.

J is TRBJ1-2 and V is TRBV25-1, with D possibly matching TRBD1 (5 bases). CDR1 MGHDK and CDR2 SYGVNS come from the germline V gene. Between the trimmed V and J ends, which lost 4 bases and 6 bases, there was a span of 9 bases. The length of the CDR3 is 12 residues. The CDR3 spells CASSAQGDGYTF. The CDR3 DNA follows: TGTGCCAGCAGTGCTCAAGGGGATGGCTACACCTTC.

The J gene is TRBJ2-2, the V gene TRBV10-3, with TRBD1 matching 8 bases. Per the germline V gene, CDR1 is ENHRY and CDR2 is SYGVKD. Trimming cost V 11 bases and J 1 base; bases outside gene matches: 3. The CDR3 covers 13 residues. CDR3 sequence: CAATGGNTGELFF. DNA for the CDR3: TGTGCCGCTACAGGGGGGAACACCGGGGAGCTGTTTTTT.

This clone was seen a handful of times. The chain is built from TRBV6-1 and TRBJ2-7; 7 bases map to TRBD1. Germline V lookup: CDR1 MNHNS, CDR2 SASEGT. This CDR3 spans 14 amino acids. Trimming took 5 bases from V and 4 from J; bases not matched to a gene: 8. The CDR3 DNA reads as TGTGCCAGCAGTACCCTGACAGGGTTATACGAGCAGTACTTC. Translation: CASSTLTGLYEQYF.

The chain joins TRBV7-9 to TRBJ2-1; no firm D call. CDR1 and CDR2 from the germline V gene are SEHNR and FQNEAQ (reference sequence). The CDR3 is 14 amino acids. V lost 1 base and J lost 0, with 4 bases in between. The CDR3 DNA reads as TGTGCCAGCAGCTTAGATGGCTCCTACAATGAGCAGTTCTTC. As protein: CASSLDGSYNEQFF.